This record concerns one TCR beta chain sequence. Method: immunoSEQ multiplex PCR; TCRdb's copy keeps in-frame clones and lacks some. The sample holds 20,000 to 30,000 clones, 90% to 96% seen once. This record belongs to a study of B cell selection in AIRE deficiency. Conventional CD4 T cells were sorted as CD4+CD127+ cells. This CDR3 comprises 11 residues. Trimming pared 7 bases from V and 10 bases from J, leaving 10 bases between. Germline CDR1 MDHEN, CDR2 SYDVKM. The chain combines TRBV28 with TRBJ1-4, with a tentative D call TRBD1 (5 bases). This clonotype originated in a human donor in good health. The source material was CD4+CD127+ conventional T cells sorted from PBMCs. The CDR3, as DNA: TGTGCCAGCAACTCCCAGGGAAAACTGTTTTTT. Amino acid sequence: CASNSQGKLFF.